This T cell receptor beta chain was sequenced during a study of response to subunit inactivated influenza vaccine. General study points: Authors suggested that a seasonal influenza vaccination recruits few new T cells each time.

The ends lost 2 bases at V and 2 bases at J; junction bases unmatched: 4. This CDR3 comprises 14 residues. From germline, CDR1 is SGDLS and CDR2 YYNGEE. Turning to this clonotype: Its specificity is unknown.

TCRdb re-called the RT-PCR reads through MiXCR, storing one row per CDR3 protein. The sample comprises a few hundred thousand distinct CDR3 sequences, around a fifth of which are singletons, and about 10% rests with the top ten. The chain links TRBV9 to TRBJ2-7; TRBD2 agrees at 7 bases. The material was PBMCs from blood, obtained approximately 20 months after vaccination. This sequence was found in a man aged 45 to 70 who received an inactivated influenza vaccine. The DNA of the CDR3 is TGTGCCAGCAGCGTGGGCGGGAGCGCCTACGAGCAGTACTTC. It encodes CASSVGGSAYEQYF.